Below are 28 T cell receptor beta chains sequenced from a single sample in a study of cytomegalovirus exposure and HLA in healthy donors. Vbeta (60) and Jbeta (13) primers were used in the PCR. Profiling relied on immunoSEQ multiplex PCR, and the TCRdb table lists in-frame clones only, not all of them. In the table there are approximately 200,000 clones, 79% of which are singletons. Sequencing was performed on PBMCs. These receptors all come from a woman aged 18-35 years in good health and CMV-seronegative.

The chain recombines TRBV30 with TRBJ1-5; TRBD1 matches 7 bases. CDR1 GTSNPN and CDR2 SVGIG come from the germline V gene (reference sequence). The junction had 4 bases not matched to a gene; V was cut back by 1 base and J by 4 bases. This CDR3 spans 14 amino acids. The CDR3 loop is CAWSAHRGNQPQHF. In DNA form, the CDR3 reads TGTGCCTGGAGTGCGCACAGGGGTAATCAGCCCCAGCATTTT.

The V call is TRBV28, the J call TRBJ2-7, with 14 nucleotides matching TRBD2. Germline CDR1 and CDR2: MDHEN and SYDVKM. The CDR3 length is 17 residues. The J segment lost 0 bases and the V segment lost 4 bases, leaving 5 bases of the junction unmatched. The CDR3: CASSSPGTSGSSYEQYF. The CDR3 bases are TGTGCCAGCAGTTCCCCGGGGACTAGCGGGAGCTCCTACGAGCAGTACTTC.

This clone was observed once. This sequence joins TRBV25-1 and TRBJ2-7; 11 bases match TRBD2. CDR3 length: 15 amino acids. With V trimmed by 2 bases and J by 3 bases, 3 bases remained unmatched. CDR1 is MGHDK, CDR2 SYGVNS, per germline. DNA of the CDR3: TGTGCCAGCAGTGAAGGTAGCGGGGGGGACTACGAGCAGTACTTC. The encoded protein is CASSEGSGGDYEQYF.

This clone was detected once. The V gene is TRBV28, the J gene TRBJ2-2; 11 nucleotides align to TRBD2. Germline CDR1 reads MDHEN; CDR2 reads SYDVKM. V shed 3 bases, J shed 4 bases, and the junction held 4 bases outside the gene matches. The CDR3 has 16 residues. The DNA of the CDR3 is TGTGCCAGCAGTTTCAGACTAGCGGGACCCACCGGGGAGCTGTTTTTT. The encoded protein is CASSFRLAGPTGELFF.

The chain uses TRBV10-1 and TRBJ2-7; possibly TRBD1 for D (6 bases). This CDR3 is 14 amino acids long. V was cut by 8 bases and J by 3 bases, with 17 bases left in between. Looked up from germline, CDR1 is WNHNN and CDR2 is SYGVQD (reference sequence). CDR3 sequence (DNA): TGCGCCAGCTTACCACAAACAGGGTTCTACGAGCAGTACTTC. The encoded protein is CASLPQTGFYEQYF.

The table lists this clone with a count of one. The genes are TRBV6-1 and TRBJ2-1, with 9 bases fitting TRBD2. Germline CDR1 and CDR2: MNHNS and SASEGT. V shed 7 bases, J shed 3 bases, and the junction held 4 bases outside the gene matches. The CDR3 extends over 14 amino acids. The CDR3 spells CASTQRGVYNEQFF. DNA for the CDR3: TGTGCCAGCACGCAGCGGGGGGTCTACAATGAGCAGTTCTTC.

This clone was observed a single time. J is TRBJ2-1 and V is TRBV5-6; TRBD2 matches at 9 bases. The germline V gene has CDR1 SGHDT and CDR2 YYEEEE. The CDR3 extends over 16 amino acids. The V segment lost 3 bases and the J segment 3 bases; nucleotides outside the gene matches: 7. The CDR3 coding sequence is TGTGCCAGCAGCTCCGCGGGCGGGGGGGACTACAATGAGCAGTTCTTC. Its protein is CASSSAGGGDYNEQFF.

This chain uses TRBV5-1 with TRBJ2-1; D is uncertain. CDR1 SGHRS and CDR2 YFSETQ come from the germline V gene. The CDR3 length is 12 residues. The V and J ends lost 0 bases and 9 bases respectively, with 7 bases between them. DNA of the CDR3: TGCGCCAGCAGCTTGGTCTCCCGTGAGCAGTTCTTC. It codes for CASSLVSREQFF.

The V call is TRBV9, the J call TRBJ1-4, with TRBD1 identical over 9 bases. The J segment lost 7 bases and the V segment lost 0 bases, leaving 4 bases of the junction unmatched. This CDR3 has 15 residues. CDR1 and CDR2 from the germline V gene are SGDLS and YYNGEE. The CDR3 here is CASSVEGQGGEKLFF. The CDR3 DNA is TGTGCCAGCAGCGTAGAGGGACAGGGAGGTGAAAAACTGTTTTTT.

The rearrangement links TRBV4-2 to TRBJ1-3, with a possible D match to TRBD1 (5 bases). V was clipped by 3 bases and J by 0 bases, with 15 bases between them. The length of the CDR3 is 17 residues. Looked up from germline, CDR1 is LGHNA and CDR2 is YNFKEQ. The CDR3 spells CASSHESGQSSGNTIYF. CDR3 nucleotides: TGTGCCAGCAGCCATGAATCCGGACAAAGCTCTGGAAACACCATATATTTT.

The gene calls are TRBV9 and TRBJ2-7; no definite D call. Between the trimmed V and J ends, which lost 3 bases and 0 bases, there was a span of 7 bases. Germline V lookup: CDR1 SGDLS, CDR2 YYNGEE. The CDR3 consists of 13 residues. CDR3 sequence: CASSASSSYEQYF. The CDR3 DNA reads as TGTGCCAGCAGCGCCTCTAGCTCCTACGAGCAGTACTTC.

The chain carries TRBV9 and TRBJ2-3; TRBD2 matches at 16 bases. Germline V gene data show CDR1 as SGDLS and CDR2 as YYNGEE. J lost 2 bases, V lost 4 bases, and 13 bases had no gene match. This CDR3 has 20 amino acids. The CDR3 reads CASSTGLAGGARKDTDTQYF. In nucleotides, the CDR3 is TGTGCCAGCAGCACGGGACTAGCGGGGGGGGCCCGAAAAGACACAGATACGCAGTATTTT. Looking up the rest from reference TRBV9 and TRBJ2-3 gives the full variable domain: DSGVTQTPKHLITATGQRVTLRCSPRSGDLSVYWYQQSLDQGLQFLIQYYNGEERAKGNILERFSAQQFPDLHSELNLSSLELGDSALYFCASSTGLAGGARKDTDTQYFGPGTRLTVL.

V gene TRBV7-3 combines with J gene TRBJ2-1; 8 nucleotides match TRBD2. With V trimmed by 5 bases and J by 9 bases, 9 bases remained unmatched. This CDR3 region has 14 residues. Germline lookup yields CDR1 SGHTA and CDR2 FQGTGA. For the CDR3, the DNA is TGTGCCAGCAGCCCCGGGAGCGGGGGCATTGAGCAGTTCTTC. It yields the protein CASSPGSGGIEQFF.

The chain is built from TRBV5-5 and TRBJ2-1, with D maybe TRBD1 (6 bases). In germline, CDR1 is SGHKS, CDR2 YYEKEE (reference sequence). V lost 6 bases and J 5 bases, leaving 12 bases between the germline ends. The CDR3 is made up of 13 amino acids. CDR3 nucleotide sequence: TGTGCCAGCAACGCTCAGGGGAACAATGAGCAGTTCTTC. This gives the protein CASNAQGNNEQFF.

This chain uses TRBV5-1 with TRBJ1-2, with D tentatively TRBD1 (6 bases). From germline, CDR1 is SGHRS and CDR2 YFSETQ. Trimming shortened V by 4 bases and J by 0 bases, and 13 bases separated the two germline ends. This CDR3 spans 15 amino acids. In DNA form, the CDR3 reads TGCGCCAGCAGCGACAAGGACAGATCTAACTATGGCTACACCTTC. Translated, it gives CASSDKDRSNYGYTF.

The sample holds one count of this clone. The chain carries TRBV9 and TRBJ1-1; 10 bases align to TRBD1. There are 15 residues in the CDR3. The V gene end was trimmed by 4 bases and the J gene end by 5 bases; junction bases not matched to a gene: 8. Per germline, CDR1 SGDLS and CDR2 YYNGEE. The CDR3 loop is CASSTTGGSGTEAFF. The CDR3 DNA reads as TGTGCCAGCAGCACGACAGGGGGCTCGGGGACTGAAGCTTTCTTT.

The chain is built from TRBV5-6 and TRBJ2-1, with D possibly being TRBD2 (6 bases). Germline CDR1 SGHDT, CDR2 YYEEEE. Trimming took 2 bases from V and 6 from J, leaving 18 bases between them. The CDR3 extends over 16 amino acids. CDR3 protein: CASSLGRLAVLNEQFF. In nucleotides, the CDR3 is TGTGCCAGCAGCTTAGGTCGGTTAGCGGTCCTCAATGAGCAGTTCTTC.

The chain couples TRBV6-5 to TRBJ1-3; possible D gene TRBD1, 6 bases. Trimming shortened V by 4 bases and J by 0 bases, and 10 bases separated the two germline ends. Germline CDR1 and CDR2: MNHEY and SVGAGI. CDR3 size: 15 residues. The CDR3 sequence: CASSFQGGSGNTIYF. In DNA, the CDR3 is TGTGCCAGCAGTTTCCAAGGGGGCTCTGGAAACACCATATATTTT.

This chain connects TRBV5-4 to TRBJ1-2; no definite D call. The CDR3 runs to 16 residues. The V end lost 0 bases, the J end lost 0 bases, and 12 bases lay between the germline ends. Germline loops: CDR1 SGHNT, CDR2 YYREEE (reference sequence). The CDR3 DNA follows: TGTGCCAGCAGCTTGGTGGAGTTTGCAGCTAACTATGGCTACACCTTC. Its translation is CASSLVEFAANYGYTF.

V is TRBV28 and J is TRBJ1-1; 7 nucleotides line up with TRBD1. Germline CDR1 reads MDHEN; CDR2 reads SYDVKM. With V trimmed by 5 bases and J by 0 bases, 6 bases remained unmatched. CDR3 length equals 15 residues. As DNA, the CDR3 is TGTGCCAGCAGTCTCCGGGACAGAGTGAACACTGAAGCTTTCTTT. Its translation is CASSLRDRVNTEAFF.

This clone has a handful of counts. The CDR3 spells CASSDRQGHNEKLFF. CDR3 coding DNA: TGTGCCAGCAGTGACCGACAGGGACATAATGAAAAACTGTTTTTT. The gene calls are TRBV6-1 and TRBJ1-4, with TRBD1 matching over 7 bases. CDR3 length equals 15 residues. Unmatched junction bases numbered 5, after V lost 3 bases and J lost 4 bases. The germline V gene has CDR1 MNHNS and CDR2 SASEGT.

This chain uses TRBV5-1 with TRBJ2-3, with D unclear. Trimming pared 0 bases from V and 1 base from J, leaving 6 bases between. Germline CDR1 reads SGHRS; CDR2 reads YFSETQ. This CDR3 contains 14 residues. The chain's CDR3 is CASSLALGTDTQYF. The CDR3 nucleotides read TGCGCCAGCAGCTTGGCCCTCGGCACAGATACGCAGTATTTT. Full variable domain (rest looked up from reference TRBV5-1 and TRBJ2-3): KAGVTQTPRYLIKTRGQQVTLSCSPISGHRSVSWYQQTPGQGLQFLFEYFSETQRNKGNFPGRFSGRQFSNSRSEMNVSTLELGDSALYLCASSLALGTDTQYFGPGTRLTVL.

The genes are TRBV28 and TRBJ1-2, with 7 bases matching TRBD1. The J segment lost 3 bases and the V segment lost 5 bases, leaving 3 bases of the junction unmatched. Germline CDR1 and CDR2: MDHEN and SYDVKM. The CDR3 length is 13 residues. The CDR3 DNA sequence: TGTGCCAGCAGTGCCACAGGGGACTATGGCTACACCTTC. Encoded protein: CASSATGDYGYTF.

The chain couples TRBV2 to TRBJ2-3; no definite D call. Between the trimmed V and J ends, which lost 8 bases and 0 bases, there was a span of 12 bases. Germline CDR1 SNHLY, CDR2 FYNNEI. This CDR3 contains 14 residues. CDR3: CASLRGLSTDTQYF. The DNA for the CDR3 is TGTGCCAGCCTTCGCGGCTTAAGCACAGATACGCAGTATTTT.

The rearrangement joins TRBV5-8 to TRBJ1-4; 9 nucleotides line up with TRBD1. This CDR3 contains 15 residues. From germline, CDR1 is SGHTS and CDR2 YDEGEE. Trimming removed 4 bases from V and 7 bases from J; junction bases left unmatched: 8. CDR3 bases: TGTGCCAGCAGCGGAAGGACAGGGGAGACTGAAAAACTGTTTTTT. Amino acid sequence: CASSGRTGETEKLFF.

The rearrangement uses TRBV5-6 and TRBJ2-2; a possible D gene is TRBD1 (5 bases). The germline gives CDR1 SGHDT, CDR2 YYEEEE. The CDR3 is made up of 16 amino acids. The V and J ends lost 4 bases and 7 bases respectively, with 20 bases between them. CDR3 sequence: CASSTLTGPDSGELFF. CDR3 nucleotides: TGTGCCAGCAGCACACTCACAGGCCCTGACAGCGGGGAGCTGTTTTTT.

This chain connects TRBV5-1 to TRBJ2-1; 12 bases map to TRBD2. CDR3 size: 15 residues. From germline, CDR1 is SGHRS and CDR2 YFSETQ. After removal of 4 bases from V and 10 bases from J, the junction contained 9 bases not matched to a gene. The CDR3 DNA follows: TGCGCCAGCAGCCCAGGCGGACTAGCGGGACGGGAGCAGTTCTTC. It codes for CASSPGGLAGREQFF.

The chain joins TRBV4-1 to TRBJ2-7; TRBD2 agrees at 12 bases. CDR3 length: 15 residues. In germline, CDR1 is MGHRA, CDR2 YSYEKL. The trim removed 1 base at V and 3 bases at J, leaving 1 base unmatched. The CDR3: CASSQGTSGDYEQYF. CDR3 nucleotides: TGCGCCAGCAGCCAAGGGACTAGCGGGGACTACGAGCAGTACTTC.